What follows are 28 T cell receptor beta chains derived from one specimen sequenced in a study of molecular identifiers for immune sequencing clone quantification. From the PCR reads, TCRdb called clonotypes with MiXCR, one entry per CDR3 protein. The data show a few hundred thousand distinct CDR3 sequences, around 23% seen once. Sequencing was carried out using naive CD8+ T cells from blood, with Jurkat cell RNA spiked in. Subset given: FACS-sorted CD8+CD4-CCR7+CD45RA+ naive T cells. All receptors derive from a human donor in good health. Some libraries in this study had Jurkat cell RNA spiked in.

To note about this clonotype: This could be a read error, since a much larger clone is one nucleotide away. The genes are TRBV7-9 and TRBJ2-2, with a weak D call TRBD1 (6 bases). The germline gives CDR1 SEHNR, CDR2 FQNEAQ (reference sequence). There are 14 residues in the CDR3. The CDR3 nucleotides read TGTGCCAACAGCTCGGACAGTTCATCCGGGGAGCTGTTTTTT. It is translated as CANSSDSSSGELFF. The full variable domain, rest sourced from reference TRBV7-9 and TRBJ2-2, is DTGVSQNPRHKITKRGQNVTFRCDPISEHNRLYWYRQTLGQGPEFLTYFQNEAQLEKSRLLSDRFSAERPKGSFSTLEIQRTEQGDSAMYLCANSSDSSSGELFFGEGSRLTVL.

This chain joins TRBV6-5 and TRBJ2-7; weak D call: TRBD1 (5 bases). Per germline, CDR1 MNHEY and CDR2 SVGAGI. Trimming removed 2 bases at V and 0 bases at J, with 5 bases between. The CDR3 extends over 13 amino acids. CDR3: CASSYQGSYEQYF. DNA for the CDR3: TGTGCCAGCAGTTACCAGGGCTCCTACGAGCAGTACTTC.

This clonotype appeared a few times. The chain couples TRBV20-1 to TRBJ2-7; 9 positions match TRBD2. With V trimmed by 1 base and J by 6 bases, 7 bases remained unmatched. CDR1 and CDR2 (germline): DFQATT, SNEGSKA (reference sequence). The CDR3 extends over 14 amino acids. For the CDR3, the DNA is TGCAGTGCTAGAGTAGCGGGAGTGTCCCTCGAGCAGTACTTC. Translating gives CSARVAGVSLEQYF.

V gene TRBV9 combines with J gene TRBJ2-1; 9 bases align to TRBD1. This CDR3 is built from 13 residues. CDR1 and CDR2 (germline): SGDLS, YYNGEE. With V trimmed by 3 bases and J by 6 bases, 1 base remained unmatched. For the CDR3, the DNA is TGTGCCAGCAGCGGGACAGGGGCCAATGAGCAGTTCTTC. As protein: CASSGTGANEQFF.

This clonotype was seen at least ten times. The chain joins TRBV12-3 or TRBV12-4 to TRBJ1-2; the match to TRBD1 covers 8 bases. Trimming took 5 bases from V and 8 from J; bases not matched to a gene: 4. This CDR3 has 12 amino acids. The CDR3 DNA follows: TGTGCCAGCAGTCCAGGGGGCGTAGGCTACACCTTC. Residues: CASSPGGVGYTF.

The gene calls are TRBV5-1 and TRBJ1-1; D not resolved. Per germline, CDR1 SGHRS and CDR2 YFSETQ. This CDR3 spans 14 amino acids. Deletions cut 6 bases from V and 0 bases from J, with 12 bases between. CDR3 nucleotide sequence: TGCGCCAGCAATTATGGTGAGATGAACACTGAAGCTTTCTTT. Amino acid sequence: CASNYGEMNTEAFF.

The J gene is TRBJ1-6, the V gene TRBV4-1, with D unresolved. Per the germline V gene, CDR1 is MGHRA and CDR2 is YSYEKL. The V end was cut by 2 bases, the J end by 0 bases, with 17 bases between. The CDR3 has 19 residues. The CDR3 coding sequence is TGCGCCAGCAGCCAATTACCTCGGCTAGAGAGCTCCTATAATTCACCCCTCCACTTT. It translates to CASSQLPRLESSYNSPLHF.

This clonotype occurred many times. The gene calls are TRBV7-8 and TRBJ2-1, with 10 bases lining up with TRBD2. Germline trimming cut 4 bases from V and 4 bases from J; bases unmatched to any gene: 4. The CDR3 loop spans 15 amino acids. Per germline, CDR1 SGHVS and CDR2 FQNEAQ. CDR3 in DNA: TGTGCCAGCAGCTCCGGGACTAGCGAGTACAATGAGCAGTTCTTC. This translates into CASSSGTSEYNEQFF.

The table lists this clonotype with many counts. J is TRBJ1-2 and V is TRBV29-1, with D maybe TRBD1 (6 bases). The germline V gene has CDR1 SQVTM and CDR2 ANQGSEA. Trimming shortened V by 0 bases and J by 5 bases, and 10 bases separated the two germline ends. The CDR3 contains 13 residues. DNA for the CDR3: TGCAGCGTTGAAGACGACAGGTTTTATGGCTACACCTTC. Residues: CSVEDDRFYGYTF.

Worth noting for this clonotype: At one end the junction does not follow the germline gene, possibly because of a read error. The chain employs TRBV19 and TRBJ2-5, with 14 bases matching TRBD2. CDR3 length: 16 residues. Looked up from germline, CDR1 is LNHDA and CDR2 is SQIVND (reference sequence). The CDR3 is CASSMTSGGAPETLYF. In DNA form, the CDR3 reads TGTGCCAGTAGTATGACTAGCGGGGGGGCTCCTGAGACCCTGTACTTC.

CDR3 protein: CASSYRLNGELFF. The CDR3 DNA reads as TGTGCCAGCAGTTATAGGTTGAACGGGGAGCTGTTTTTT. The chain recombines TRBV6-2 or TRBV6-3 with TRBJ2-2; D unclear. The CDR3 covers 13 residues. The germline gives CDR1 MNHEY, CDR2 SVGEGT. The V gene lost 3 bases and the J gene lost 7 bases, with 9 bases spanning the gap.

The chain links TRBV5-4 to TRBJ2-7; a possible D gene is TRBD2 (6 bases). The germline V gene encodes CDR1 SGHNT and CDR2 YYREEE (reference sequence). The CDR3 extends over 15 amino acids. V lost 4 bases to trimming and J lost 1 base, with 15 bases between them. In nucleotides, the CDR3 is TGTGCCAGCAGCATTGGACGGGGGATATCCTACGAGCAGTACTTC. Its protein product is CASSIGRGISYEQYF.

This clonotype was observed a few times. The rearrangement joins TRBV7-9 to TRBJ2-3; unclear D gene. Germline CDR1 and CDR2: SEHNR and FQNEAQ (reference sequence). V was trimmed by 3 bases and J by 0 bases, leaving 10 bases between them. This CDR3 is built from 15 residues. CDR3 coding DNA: TGTGCCAGCAGCTTTGTGACATACAGCACAGATACGCAGTATTTT. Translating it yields CASSFVTYSTDTQYF. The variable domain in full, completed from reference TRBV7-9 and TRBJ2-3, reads DTGVSQNPRHKITKRGQNVTFRCDPISEHNRLYWYRQTLGQGPEFLTYFQNEAQLEKSRLLSDRFSAERPKGSFSTLEIQRTEQGDSAMYLCASSFVTYSTDTQYFGPGTRLTVL.

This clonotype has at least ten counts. CDR3 sequence (DNA): TGTGCCAGCAGCATAAGGGGACTAGCGGGAGCAGATACGCAGTATTTT. Encoded protein: CASSIRGLAGADTQYF. This chain connects TRBV27 to TRBJ2-3, with 14 positions matching TRBD2. The CDR3 is 16 residues long. Germline V CDR1 and CDR2: MNHEY, SMNVEV (reference sequence). The J segment lost 4 bases and the V segment lost 6 bases, leaving 6 bases of the junction unmatched.

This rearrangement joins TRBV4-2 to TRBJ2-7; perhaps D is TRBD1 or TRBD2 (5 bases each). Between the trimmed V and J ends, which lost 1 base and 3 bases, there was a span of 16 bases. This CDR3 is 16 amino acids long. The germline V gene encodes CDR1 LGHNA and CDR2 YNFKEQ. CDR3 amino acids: CASSQVMGTVFYEQYF. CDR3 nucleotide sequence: TGTGCCAGCAGCCAAGTTATGGGGACCGTCTTCTACGAGCAGTACTTC.

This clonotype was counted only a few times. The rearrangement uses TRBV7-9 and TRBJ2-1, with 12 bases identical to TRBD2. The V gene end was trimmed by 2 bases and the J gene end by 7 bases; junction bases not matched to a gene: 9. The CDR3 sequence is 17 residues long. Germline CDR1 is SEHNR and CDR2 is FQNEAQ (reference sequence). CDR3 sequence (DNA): TGTGCCAGCAGCTTACCTCTAGCGGGGGGGCCGGGGAATGAGCAGTTCTTC. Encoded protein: CASSLPLAGGPGNEQFF.

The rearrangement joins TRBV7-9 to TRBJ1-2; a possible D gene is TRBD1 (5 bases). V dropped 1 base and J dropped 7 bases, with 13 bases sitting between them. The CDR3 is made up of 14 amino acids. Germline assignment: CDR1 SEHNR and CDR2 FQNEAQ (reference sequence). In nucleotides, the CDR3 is TGTGCCAGCAGCTTAGTCTTAGGGGTTGGTGGCTACACCTTC. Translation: CASSLVLGVGGYTF.

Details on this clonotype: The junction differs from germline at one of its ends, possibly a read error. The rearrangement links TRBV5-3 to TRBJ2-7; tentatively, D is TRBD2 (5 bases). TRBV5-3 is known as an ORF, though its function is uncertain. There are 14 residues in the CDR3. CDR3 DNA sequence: TGTGCCAGCAGCTCCGGAGGCACGGCCTACGAGCAGTACTTC. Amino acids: CASSSGGTAYEQYF.

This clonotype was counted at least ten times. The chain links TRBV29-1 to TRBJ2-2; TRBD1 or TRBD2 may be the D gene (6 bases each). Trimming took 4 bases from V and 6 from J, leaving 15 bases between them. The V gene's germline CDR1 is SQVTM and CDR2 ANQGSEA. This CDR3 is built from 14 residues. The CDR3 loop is CSVVGSGGAGELFF. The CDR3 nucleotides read TGCAGCGTTGTCGGGTCCGGGGGCGCCGGGGAGCTGTTTTTT.

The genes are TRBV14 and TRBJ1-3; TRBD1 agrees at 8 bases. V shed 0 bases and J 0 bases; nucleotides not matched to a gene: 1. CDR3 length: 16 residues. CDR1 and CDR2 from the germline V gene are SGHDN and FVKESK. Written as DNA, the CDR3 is TGTGCCAGCAGCCAAGACAGGGGGCTCTCTGGAAACACCATATATTTT. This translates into CASSQDRGLSGNTIYF. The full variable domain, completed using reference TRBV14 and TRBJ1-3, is EAGVTQFPSHSVIEKGQTVTLRCDPISGHDNLYWYRRVMGKEIKFLLHFVKESKQDESGMPNNRFLAERTGGTYSTLKVQPAELEDSGVYFCASSQDRGLSGNTIYFGEGSWLTVV.

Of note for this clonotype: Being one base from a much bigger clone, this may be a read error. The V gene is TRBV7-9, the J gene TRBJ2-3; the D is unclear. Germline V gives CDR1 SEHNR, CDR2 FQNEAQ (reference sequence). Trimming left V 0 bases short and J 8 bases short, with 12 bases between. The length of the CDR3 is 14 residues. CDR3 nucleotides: TGTGCCAGCAGCTTAGCGTGGGGTCCAGTTACGCAGTATTTT. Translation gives CASSLAWGPVTQYF.

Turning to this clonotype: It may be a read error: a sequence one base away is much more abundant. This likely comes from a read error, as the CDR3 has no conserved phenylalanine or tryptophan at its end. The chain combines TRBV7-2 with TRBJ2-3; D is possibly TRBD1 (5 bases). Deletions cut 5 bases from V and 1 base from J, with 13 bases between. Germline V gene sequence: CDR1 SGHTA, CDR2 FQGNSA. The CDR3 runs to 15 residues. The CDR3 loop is CASSDMGPGTDTQYS. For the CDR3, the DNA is TGTGCCAGCAGCGACATGGGGCCGGGCACAGATACGCAGTATTCT.

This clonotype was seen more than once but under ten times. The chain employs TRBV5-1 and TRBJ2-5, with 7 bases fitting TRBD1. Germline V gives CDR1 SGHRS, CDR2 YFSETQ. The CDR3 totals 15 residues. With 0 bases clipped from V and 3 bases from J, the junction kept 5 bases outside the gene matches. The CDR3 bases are TGCGCCAGCAGCTTGGTGGGACAGATAAAAGAGACCCAGTACTTC. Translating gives CASSLVGQIKETQYF.

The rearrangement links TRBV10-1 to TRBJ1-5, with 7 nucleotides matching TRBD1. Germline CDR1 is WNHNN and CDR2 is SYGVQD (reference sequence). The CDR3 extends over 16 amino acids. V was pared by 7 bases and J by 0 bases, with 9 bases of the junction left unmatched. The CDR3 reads CASIDREYSSNQPQHF. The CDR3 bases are TGCGCCAGCATCGACAGGGAATACAGTAGCAATCAGCCCCAGCATTTT.

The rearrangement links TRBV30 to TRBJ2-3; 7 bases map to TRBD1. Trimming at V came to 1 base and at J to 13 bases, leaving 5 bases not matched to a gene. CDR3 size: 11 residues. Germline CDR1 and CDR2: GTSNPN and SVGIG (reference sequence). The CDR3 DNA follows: TGTGCCTGGAGTGAAACAGGGGCGGAGTATTTT. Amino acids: CAWSETGAEYF.

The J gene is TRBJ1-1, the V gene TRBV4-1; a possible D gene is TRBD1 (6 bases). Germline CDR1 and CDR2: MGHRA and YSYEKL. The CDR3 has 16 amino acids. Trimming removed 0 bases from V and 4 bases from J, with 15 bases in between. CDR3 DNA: TGCGCCAGCAGCCAAGACTTCTCGGGGGCTGGCACTGAAGCTTTCTTT. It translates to CASSQDFSGAGTEAFF.

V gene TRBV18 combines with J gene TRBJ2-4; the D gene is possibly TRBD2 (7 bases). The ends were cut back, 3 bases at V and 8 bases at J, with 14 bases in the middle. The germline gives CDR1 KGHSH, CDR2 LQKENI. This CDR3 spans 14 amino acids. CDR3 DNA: TGTGCCAGCTCACCGGCGGGGGCCGTGGACATTCAGTACTTC. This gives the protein CASSPAGAVDIQYF.

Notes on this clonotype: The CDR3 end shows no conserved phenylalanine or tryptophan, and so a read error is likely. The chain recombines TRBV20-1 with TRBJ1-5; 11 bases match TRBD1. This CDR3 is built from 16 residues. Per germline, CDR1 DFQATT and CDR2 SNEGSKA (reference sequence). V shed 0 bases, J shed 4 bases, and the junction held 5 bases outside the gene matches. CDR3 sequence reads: CSAREDRGLVNQPQHL. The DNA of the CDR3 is TGCAGTGCTAGAGAGGACAGGGGGCTTGTGAATCAGCCCCAGCATCTT.